These 12 T cell receptor beta chains share one sample of origin, sequenced in a study of T cell responses to AZD1222 COVID-19 vaccine. Clones were read by immunoSEQ multiplex PCR, and TCRdb kept only the in-frame ones, dropping some. The sample lists 150,000 or so clones, less than 95% occurring once. This specimen consisted of peripheral blood, obtained on day 0 of AZD1222 vaccination. Receptor source: an adult in good health.

A single count supports this clone. The V and J genes are TRBV5-1 and TRBJ2-7, with 7 positions matching TRBD1. This CDR3 region has 15 residues. Per germline, CDR1 SGHRS and CDR2 YFSETQ. The junction had 9 bases not matched to a gene; V was cut back by 4 bases and J by 2 bases. CDR3 sequence reads: CASSQSIQGPYEQYF. The DNA of the CDR3 is TGCGCCAGCAGCCAATCTATACAGGGGCCCTACGAGCAGTACTTC.

V is TRBV29-1 and J is TRBJ2-3; D is unresolved. The CDR3 is made up of 13 amino acids. In germline, CDR1 is SQVTM, CDR2 ANQGSEA. Trimming shortened V by 3 bases and J by 2 bases, and 9 bases separated the two germline ends. In DNA form, the CDR3 reads TGCAGCGTTGATGCCGGTCCCACAGATACGCAGTATTTT. Translation: CSVDAGPTDTQYF.

This clone came up a few times. The DNA of the CDR3 is TGTGCCAGCAGTGAAGGCTGGGTGGCCGGGGAGCTGTTTTTT. It is translated as CASSEGWVAGELFF. The rearrangement uses TRBV2 and TRBJ2-2; D call uncertain. Between the trimmed V and J ends, which lost 1 base and 6 bases, there was a span of 9 bases. The CDR3 loop spans 14 amino acids. CDR1 and CDR2 (germline): SNHLY, FYNNEI.

This clone occurred once. The chain joins TRBV7-3 to TRBJ1-1; D might be TRBD1 (5 bases). The CDR3 length is 14 residues. V shed 1 base and J shed 1 base, with 7 bases lying between them. Germline V gene sequence: CDR1 SGHTA, CDR2 FQGTGA. The CDR3, as DNA: TGTGCCAGCAGCTTAAGGGGCAGGAACACTGAAGCTTTCTTT. Residues: CASSLRGRNTEAFF.

V and J are TRBV4-1 and TRBJ2-7; D is ambiguous. Germline CDR1 MGHRA, CDR2 YSYEKL. Trimming left V 0 bases short and J 1 base short, with 7 bases between. This CDR3 is built from 14 residues. The CDR3 region has the DNA TGCGCCAGCAGCCAAGAACCAGATTCCTACGAGCAGTACTTC. Residues: CASSQEPDSYEQYF.

The V call is TRBV5-4, the J call TRBJ2-1, with a possible D match to TRBD1 (6 bases). The CDR3 runs 14 residues. The germline V and J ends were trimmed by 7 bases and 6 bases, with 17 bases remaining between them. CDR1 SGHNT and CDR2 YYREEE come from the germline V gene (reference sequence). In DNA form, the CDR3 reads TGTGCCAGCGAGAGGGGGTTATTATCCAATGAGCAGTTCTTC. It codes for CASERGLLSNEQFF.

The genes are TRBV20-1 and TRBJ2-1; TRBD2 matches 7 bases. The length of the CDR3 is 11 residues. Germline V gives CDR1 DFQATT, CDR2 SNEGSKA (reference sequence). V was pared by 2 bases and J by 9 bases, with 1 base of the junction left unmatched. The CDR3: CSARSGGEQFF. In DNA form, the CDR3 reads TGCAGTGCTAGATCGGGGGGTGAGCAGTTCTTC.

The V and J genes are TRBV11-2 and TRBJ2-7, with 7 nucleotides matching TRBD1. J gave up 3 bases and V 5 bases, and 7 bases lay outside the gene matches. The CDR3 runs 14 residues. Germline CDR1 and CDR2: SGHAT and FQNNGV. CDR3 sequence reads: CASSLGQWDYEQYF. In nucleotides, the CDR3 is TGTGCCAGCAGCCTGGGACAGTGGGACTACGAGCAGTACTTC.

This chain connects TRBV18 to TRBJ1-1, with D maybe TRBD1 (5 bases). The CDR3 has 12 amino acids. V was clipped by 3 bases and J by 6 bases, with 8 bases between them. Looked up from germline, CDR1 is KGHSH and CDR2 is LQKENI. The DNA for the CDR3 is TGTGCCAGCTCACCCGGGACGGCTGAAGCTTTCTTT. It is translated as CASSPGTAEAFF.

This rearrangement joins TRBV5-1 to TRBJ1-1; no firm D call. Germline V CDR1 and CDR2: SGHRS, YFSETQ. This CDR3 has 14 amino acids. Trimming took off 0 bases at V and 0 bases at J, with 6 bases between the two ends. CDR3 in amino acids: CASSLGIMNTEAFF. Written as DNA, the CDR3 is TGCGCCAGCAGCTTGGGCATCATGAACACTGAAGCTTTCTTT.

The chain links TRBV10-2 to TRBJ2-7; D unresolved. Germline assignment: CDR1 WSHSY and CDR2 SAAADI. The CDR3 is 11 residues long. V shed 6 bases and J shed 1 base, with 4 bases lying between them. CDR3: CASRGSYEQYF. CDR3 nucleotide sequence: TGCGCCAGCAGGGGGTCCTACGAGCAGTACTTC.

The V call is TRBV10-1, the J call TRBJ2-2; 11 positions match TRBD2. V dropped 3 bases and J dropped 1; count of bases not matched to a gene: 7. This CDR3 is 18 amino acids long. CDR1 and CDR2 (germline): WNHNN, SYGVQD (reference sequence). The DNA for the CDR3 is TGCGCCAGCAGTGATCCTAGCGGGAGGCCGATGAACACCGGGGAGCTGTTTTTT. It codes for CASSDPSGRPMNTGELFF.